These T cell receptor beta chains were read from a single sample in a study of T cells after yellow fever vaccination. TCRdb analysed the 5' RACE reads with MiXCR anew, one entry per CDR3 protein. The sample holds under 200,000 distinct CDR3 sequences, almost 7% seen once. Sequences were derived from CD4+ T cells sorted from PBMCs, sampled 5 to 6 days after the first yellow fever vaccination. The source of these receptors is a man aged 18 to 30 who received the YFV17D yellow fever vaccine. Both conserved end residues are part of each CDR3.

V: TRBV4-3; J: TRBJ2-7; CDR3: CASSQDRGRGREQYF
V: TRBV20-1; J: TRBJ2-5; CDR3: CSARAIAGGLKETQYF
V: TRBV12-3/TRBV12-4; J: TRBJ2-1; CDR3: CASSLVQGSSYNEQFF
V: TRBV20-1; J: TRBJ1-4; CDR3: CSARDLGTDYEKLFF
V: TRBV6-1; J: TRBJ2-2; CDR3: CASSELAGVLANTGELFF
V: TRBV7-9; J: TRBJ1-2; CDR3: CASSPLGQASNYGYTF
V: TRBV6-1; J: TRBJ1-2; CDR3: CASSTRDGNYGYTF
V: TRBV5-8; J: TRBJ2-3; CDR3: CASGLMGLFEQYF
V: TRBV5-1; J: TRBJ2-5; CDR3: CASSSGVAEQETQYF
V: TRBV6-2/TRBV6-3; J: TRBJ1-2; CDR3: CASSYGQPNYGYTF
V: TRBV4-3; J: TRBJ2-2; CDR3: CASSPLAVSTGELFF
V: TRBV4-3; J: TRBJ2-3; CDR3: CASSQNGGGGEAQYF
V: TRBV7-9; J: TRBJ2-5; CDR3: CASSSSSGGETQYF
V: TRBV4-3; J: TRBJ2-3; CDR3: CASSQSGGGGVSTDTQYF
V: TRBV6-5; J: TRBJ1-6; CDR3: CASRPGRDNSPLHF
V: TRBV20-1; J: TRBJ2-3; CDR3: CSASRASGGTDTQYF
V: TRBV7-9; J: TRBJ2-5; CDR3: CASSFTGEETQYF
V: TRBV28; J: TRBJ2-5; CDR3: CASSLLGGATQYF
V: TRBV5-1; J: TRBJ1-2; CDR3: CASSGSGTVNYGYTF
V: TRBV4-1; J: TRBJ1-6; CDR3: CASSQPTGRGDSPLHF
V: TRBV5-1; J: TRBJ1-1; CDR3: CASSPARQGPGEASF
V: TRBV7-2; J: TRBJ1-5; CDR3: CASSLEQGNQPQHF
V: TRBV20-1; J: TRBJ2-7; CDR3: CSARDRTGGYEQYF